The TCR beta chain under discussion was sequenced for a study of T cell repertoires in cytomegalovirus infection. In TCRdb, the reads were re-called with MiXCR into one record per CDR3 protein. The sample contains 250,000 or so distinct CDR3 sequences, approximately 9.1% of which appear only once. This clonotype occurred many times. What it binds is not known. Germline CDR1 and CDR2: SGHTA and FQGNSA. The CDR3 spans 12 residues. Trimming removed 2 bases at V and 14 bases at J, with 10 bases between. The study, taken as a whole, reports: Dominating the ex vivo response were TCR beta clonotypes that were CMV-specific and HLA-C-restricted.

The chain has TRBV7-2 and TRBJ1-6; D is uncertain. This TCR came from a human donor in good health (CMV status not recorded). Some clones in this sample may be carry-over from other donors' samples. Sequencing was done on a sample of PBMCs. CDR3 sequence (DNA): TGTGCCAGCAGCTTAAACCCTCGGACCCTCCACTTT. Translating gives CASSLNPRTLHF.